This is a list of T cell receptor beta chains from one sample in a study of blood T cell repertoires in COVID-19. Repertoires were generated with immunoSEQ multiplex PCR, while TCRdb's copy carries only in-frame clones and drops some. Of 100,000 to 150,000 clones listed, 80% to 95% are singletons. Sample: peripheral blood. Receptors originate from a man between 45 and 60 years old with COVID-19, enrolled during active disease. Each CDR3 is given with its conserved first and last residue. D genes are given only for firm matches. The size entry is marked missing in some rows and otherwise reads once, few, many or a size class.

TRBJ2-2 - - TRBV5-1 TGCGCCAGCAGCTCGCTAGAAAGGACGAACACCGGGGAGCTGTTTTTT CASSSLERTNTGELFF
TRBJ2-2 TRBD2 - TRBV6-5 TGTGCCAGCACTAGCGGGGGGAACACCGGGGAGCTGTTTTTT CASTSGGNTGELFF
TRBJ2-1 TRBD1 once TRBV7-3 TGTGCCAGCAGTCCTACCAGGGACAGCTCCTACAATGAGCAGTTCTTC CASSPTRDSSYNEQFF
TRBJ1-2 TRBD1 - TRBV18 TGTGCCAGCTCACCAGCCGGGACAGGGGATACGGGCTACACCTTC CASSPAGTGDTGYTF
TRBJ1-2 TRBD1 - TRBV20-1 TGCAGTGCTAGTGCAGGGGGCTACTATGGCTACACCTTC CSASAGGYYGYTF
TRBJ1-1 TRBD1 - TRBV29-1 TGCAGCGTTGTGAGGGACAGTGAAGCTTTCTTT CSVVRDSEAFF
TRBJ2-1 TRBD2 - TRBV9 TGTGCCAGCAGCGTAGACCCCGGCAGCGGGATAAGGGATGAGCAGTTCTTC CASSVDPGSGIRDEQFF
TRBJ2-4 TRBD1 - TRBV7-9 TGTGCCAGCAGCTATTCAATCGGGACAGGGGAAAACATTCAGTACTTC CASSYSIGTGENIQYF
TRBJ2-7 TRBD1 - TRBV20-1 TGCAGTGCGCCGACAGGGTACGAGCAGTACTTC CSAPTGYEQYF
TRBJ1-4 - once TRBV11-3 TGTGCCAGCAGCTTATCCCCCAACAGGGTTCGGGTGTGGGAAAAACTGTTTTTT CASSLSPNRVRVWEKLFF
TRBJ2-1 TRBD1 once TRBV19 TGTGCCAGTAGTCTACCAGGGGGCCGGGATGAGCAGTTCTTC CASSLPGGRDEQFF
TRBJ2-5 TRBD1 - TRBV24-1 TGTGCCACCAGTGACCAAACAGGGGTAGAGACCCAGTACTTC CATSDQTGVETQYF
TRBJ2-7 TRBD2 - TRBV6-2/TRBV6-3 TGTGCCAGCAGTTACGGTCTAGCGGCCCTGTCCTACGAGCAGTACTTC CASSYGLAALSYEQYF
TRBJ2-7 TRBD1 - TRBV5-1 TGCGCCAGCAGCTTCCCCGAGGGGGCGAGGGAGCAGTACTTC CASSFPEGAREQYF
TRBJ1-4 TRBD1 - TRBV18 TGTGCCAGCTCCCAAGCGACAGGGGCTGAGGAAAAACTGTTTTTT CASSQATGAEEKLFF
TRBJ2-2 TRBD1 once TRBV28 TGTGCCAGCAGCCCGACAGGGGAAGGGACCGGGGAGCTGTTTTTT CASSPTGEGTGELFF
TRBJ2-2 TRBD1 - TRBV30 TGTGCCTGGTCCGGGACAGGCCTCACCGGGGAGCTGTTTTTT CAWSGTGLTGELFF
TRBJ2-7 - - TRBV10-2 TGCGCCAGCAGTGATGCAAGAGCGGCCGAGCAGTACTTC CASSDARAAEQYF
TRBJ2-3 TRBD2 - TRBV19 TGTGCCAGTAGTATCTCGACTAGCGGGAGACCCACAGATACGCAGTATTTT CASSISTSGRPTDTQYF
TRBJ2-3 - - TRBV14 TGTGCCAGCAGCCACACAGGGGAGGCTAGCACAGATACGCAGTATTTT CASSHTGEASTDTQYF
TRBJ2-7 - many TRBV7-9 TGTGCCAGCAGCCAGAGGGTGGGAGAGGGCGAGCAGTACTTC CASSQRVGEGEQYF
TRBJ1-5 TRBD1 - TRBV10-3 TGTGCCATCAGTGATAGACAGGGTGTGGGTAGCAATCAGCCCCAGCATTTT CAISDRQGVGSNQPQHF
TRBJ2-1 TRBD2 - TRBV5-1 TGCGCCAGCAGCCCCGGGACTAGCAACTACAATGAGCAGTTCTTC CASSPGTSNYNEQFF
TRBJ1-5 - - TRBV12-5 TGTGCTAGTGCGGTAGGCAATCAGCCCCAGCATTTT CASAVGNQPQHF
TRBJ2-3 - - TRBV24-1 TGTGCCACCAGTGTTCACTCCACAGATACGCAGTATTTT CATSVHSTDTQYF
TRBJ2-5 TRBD2 - TRBV30 TGTGCCTGGAGTTCGGGGGGGAGAGTGGAGACCCAGTACTTC CAWSSGGRVETQYF
TRBJ1-5 - - TRBV7-6 TGTGCCAGCAGCTTAGGGGGGCGGATTAGCAATCAGCCCCAGCATTTT CASSLGGRISNQPQHF
TRBJ2-1 - - TRBV6-6 TGTGCCAGCAGTCTAGCAGGGGGGCTAGCAGTACACAATGAGCAGTTCTTC CASSLAGGLAVHNEQFF
TRBJ2-1 TRBD2 - TRBV29-1 TGCAGCGTTGTCTCTAGCGGGTCCTACAATGAGCAGTTCTTC CSVVSSGSYNEQFF
TRBJ2-3 TRBD2 - TRBV24-1 TGTGCCACCAGAGACGGGGGGGCAGAAGGAGATACGCAGTATTTT CATRDGGAEGDTQYF
TRBJ2-1 TRBD1 - TRBV11-2 TGTGCCAGCAGCCGACAGGGGAACAATGAGCAGTTCTTC CASSRQGNNEQFF
TRBJ2-3 - - TRBV6-2/TRBV6-3 TGTGCCAGCAGTTACTTGGGGGCTAGCACAGATACGCAGTATTTT CASSYLGASTDTQYF
TRBJ1-6 - - TRBV21-1 TGTGCCAGCACCTCCGTAACAGGGGACCATCCACCCCTCCACTTT CASTSVTGDHPPLHF
TRBJ2-5 - - TRBV7-6 TGTGCCAGCAGCAAGGACTACGAGACCCAGTACTTC CASSKDYETQYF
TRBJ2-1 TRBD2 - TRBV19 TGTGCCAGTAGTATGGGGACTAACGCGGGTGAGCAGTTCTTC CASSMGTNAGEQFF
TRBJ1-1 - once TRBV10-3 TGTGCCATCAGTGAGTCGAGCAGTCCTGCGGCTGAAGCTTTCTTT CAISESSSPAAEAFF
TRBJ2-1 TRBD2 - TRBV15 TGTGCCACCAGCATCACTAGCGGGAGTTGGTATGAGCAGTTCTTC CATSITSGSWYEQFF
TRBJ1-6 - - TRBV27 TGTGCCAGCAGTTCGAGCTCCTATAATTCACCCCTCCACTTT CASSSSSYNSPLHF
TRBJ2-3 - - TRBV15 TGTGCCACCAGCAGAGACGGAGGGCCCCCTGGCACAGATACGCAGTATTTT CATSRDGGPPGTDTQYF
TRBJ2-3 TRBD2 - TRBV6-5 TGTGCCAGCGGACTAGCGGGAGGTGTAGATACGCAGTATTTT CASGLAGGVDTQYF
TRBJ2-5 TRBD2 - TRBV18 TGTGCCAGCTCACCAAGACTAGCGGACCAAGAGACCCAGTACTTC CASSPRLADQETQYF
TRBJ2-5 TRBD2 once TRBV29-1 TGCAGCGTTGTCGGCGTAGCGGGAGGGGAGACCCAGTACTTC CSVVGVAGGETQYF
TRBJ1-2 TRBD1 - TRBV5-4 TGTGCCAGCAGCTTCCCCGACAGGGGTCGGGCTAACTATGGCTACACCTTC CASSFPDRGRANYGYTF
TRBJ1-1 - - TRBV19 TGTGCCAGTAGTATACTTGGGGGACAAGGTCCAACTGAAGCTTTCTTT CASSILGGQGPTEAFF
TRBJ2-3 - - TRBV9 TGTGCCAGCAGCGCCCCCGGCACAGATACGCAGTATTTT CASSAPGTDTQYF
TRBJ2-4 TRBD1 - TRBV5-1 TGCGCCAGCAGCCCGGGACAGGGTACCCTTAACATTCAGTACTTC CASSPGQGTLNIQYF
TRBJ2-2 - - TRBV10-3 TGTGCCATCAATAAACAGGGAAATAAGGACACCGGGGAGCTGTTTTTT CAINKQGNKDTGELFF
TRBJ2-1 TRBD2 - TRBV5-1 TGCGCCAGCAGCCCTGGACTAGCGGGAGGCAATGAGCAGTTCTTC CASSPGLAGGNEQFF
TRBJ2-7 - - TRBV7-3 TGTGCCAGCAGTGGGACATTTAGCTCCTACGAGCAGTACTTC CASSGTFSSYEQYF
TRBJ2-5 - - TRBV9 TGTGCCAGCAGCGTAGAAATAGGGGCGGGGGAGACCCAGTACTTC CASSVEIGAGETQYF
TRBJ1-1 - - TRBV10-2 TGCGCCAGCAGTGATTTAGTTGAAGCTTTCTTT CASSDLVEAFF
TRBJ1-1 - - TRBV30 TGTGCCTGGAGGTACTCCGGAGGACCTGAAGCTTTCTTT CAWRYSGGPEAFF
TRBJ2-2 - - TRBV5-6 TGTGCCAGCAGCTTCGTAGACAGGTTACCCAACGGGGAGCTGTTTTTT CASSFVDRLPNGELFF
TRBJ2-1 - - TRBV4-3 TGCGCCAGCAGCCGTCAGGAGGGCGATGAGCAGTTCTTC CASSRQEGDEQFF
TRBJ2-3 TRBD1 few TRBV19 TGTGCCAGTAGTTCGGGACAGGGGCCTACAGATACGCAGTATTTT CASSSGQGPTDTQYF
TRBJ2-2 TRBD1 - TRBV5-1 TGCGCCAGCAGCCCAGGACAGGGGGCTAACACCGGGGAGCTGTTTTTT CASSPGQGANTGELFF
TRBJ2-3 - - TRBV28 TGTGCCAGCAGTTTACTGTCCGGGGGTAGCACAGATACGCAGTATTTT CASSLLSGGSTDTQYF
TRBJ2-7 TRBD2 once TRBV7-2 TGTGCCAGCAGCCGTTGGACTAGCTACGAGCAGTACTTC CASSRWTSYEQYF
TRBJ2-1 - - TRBV18 TGTGCCAGCTCACCACCGTCTAGGAATGAGCAGTTCTTC CASSPPSRNEQFF
TRBJ2-1 - once TRBV18 TGTGCCAGCTCACCACAACGGGGAAATGAGCAGTTCTTC CASSPQRGNEQFF